This T cell receptor (beta chain) was obtained from a study of vaccination and CD4 T cells after COVID-19. Study details: The cells were exposed to overlapping spike peptides originating from SARS-CoV-2, HCoV-NL63, HCoV-OC43 and HCoV-229E for stimulation.

An Oncomine TCR Beta short-read assay was used to sequence the DNA from cultured CD4+ T cells. TCRdb re-called the PCR reads through MiXCR, storing one row per CDR3 protein. Of roughly 19,000 distinct CDR3 sequences listed, roughly three fifths are singletons. Treatment meaning: roughly 11-day PBMC culture with coronavirus spike peptide pools or control peptides (ViraFEST assay). A few million PBMCs per well were cultured with roughly 9.6 IU/ml IL-2 and about 10 ug/ml peptide pools. The CDR3 sequence is 14 residues long. J lost 5 bases, V lost 5 bases, and 5 bases had no gene match. Germline assignment: CDR1 SGHAT and CDR2 FQDESV (reference sequence). A note on this clonotype: What it binds is not known.

This sequence was found in a human donor who had recovered from COVID-19. The chain combines TRBV11-1 with TRBJ1-1; TRBD1 matches 10 bases. Source material: CD4+ T cells from blood, cultured in vitro. The DNA for the CDR3 is TGTGCCAGCAGCCCGGACAGGGGGTGGACTGAAGCTTTCTTT. Translation: CASSPDRGWTEAFF.